This entry lists 27 T cell receptor beta chains sequenced from one sample in a study of control samples from healthy donors and cancer patients. Libraries were prepared by immunoSEQ multiplex PCR; TCRdb keeps only in-frame clonotypes and omits some of them. Of around 90,000 clones in the sample, approximately 86% are singletons; the top ten hold 15% to 20%. Sequencing was done on a sample of blood. The receptors come from a man aged 25-45 years in good health.

The chain links TRBV29-1 to TRBJ2-1; the D is unclear. V was trimmed by 4 bases and J by 6 bases, leaving 10 bases between them. Germline CDR1 reads SQVTM; CDR2 reads ANQGSEA. This CDR3 has 12 residues. This chain's CDR3 is CSVAPGPNEQFF. The CDR3 nucleotides are TGCAGCGTTGCACCGGGCCCCAATGAGCAGTTCTTC.

Turning to this clone: One junction end disagrees with the germline gene, perhaps due to a read error. V usage is TRBV7-9 and J usage is TRBJ1-5; D uncertain. The length of the CDR3 is 14 residues. CDR1 SEHNR and CDR2 FQNEAQ come from the germline V gene (reference sequence). The chain's CDR3 is CASSLAGRNQPQHF. Written as DNA, the CDR3 is TGTGCCAGCAGCCTAGCGGGGAGGAATCAGCCCCAGCATTTT.

V is TRBV11-2 and J is TRBJ2-1; 12 nucleotides line up with TRBD2. The CDR3 has 15 amino acids. The V and J ends lost 6 bases and 7 bases, in that order; junction bases with no gene match: 7. Per the germline V gene, CDR1 is SGHAT and CDR2 is FQNNGV. The CDR3 DNA follows: TGTGCCAGCAGATCAACTAGCGGGGGGTGGAATGAGCAGTTCTTC. Translated, it gives CASRSTSGGWNEQFF.

V gene TRBV25-1 combines with J gene TRBJ2-1, with TRBD2 as a possible D gene (7 bases). This CDR3 is 16 amino acids long. Germline CDR1 reads MGHDK; CDR2 reads SYGVNS. V shed 3 bases and J shed 8 bases, with 20 bases lying between them. The CDR3 DNA follows: TGTGCCAGCAGTGATCCTAGGGGGGGCCCGGGGGATGAGCAGTTCTTC. Translated: CASSDPRGGPGDEQFF.

This chain connects TRBV7-9 to TRBJ2-7; 10 nucleotides line up with TRBD2. The germline CDR1 and CDR2 sequences are SEHNR and FQNEAQ (reference sequence). This CDR3 is 13 amino acids long. The junction had 4 bases not matched to a gene; V was cut back by 8 bases and J by 3 bases. CDR3 coding DNA: TGTGCCAGCGGGAGCGGGGGGGGCTACGAGCAGTACTTC. This encodes CASGSGGGYEQYF.

The rearrangement links TRBV11-2 to TRBJ1-5; D is ambiguous. The V end lost 5 bases, the J end lost 6 bases, and 11 bases lay between the germline ends. The germline V gene has CDR1 SGHAT and CDR2 FQNNGV. The CDR3 totals 13 residues. The CDR3 DNA reads as TGTGCCAGCAGCAAATGGTTCGGTCAGCCCCAGCATTTT. Translated: CASSKWFGQPQHF.

The chain couples TRBV12-5 to TRBJ1-5, with D hard to call. From germline, CDR1 is LGHNT and CDR2 FRNRAP. Trimming took 0 bases from V and 8 from J, leaving 8 bases between them. CDR3 length: 13 amino acids. CDR3 sequence (DNA): TGTGCTAGTGGTTTGGTCCCCGGGGAGCCCCAGCATTTT. Amino acids: CASGLVPGEPQHF.

The chain combines TRBV6-5 with TRBJ1-2; tentative D call: TRBD1 (5 bases). Trimming removed 6 bases from V and 4 bases from J, with 15 bases in between. Germline CDR1 is MNHEY and CDR2 is SVGAGI. The CDR3 consists of 14 residues. CDR3 residues: CASRGTQNSYGYTF. The CDR3 DNA reads TGTGCCAGCAGGGGGACGCAGAACTCCTATGGCTACACCTTC.

The genes are TRBV5-4 and TRBJ1-4; D not resolved. The CDR3 consists of 14 residues. With 3 bases removed from V and 8 bases from J, the gap between germline ends came to 14 bases. Germline CDR1 is SGHNT and CDR2 is YYREEE (reference sequence). CDR3 region: CASSSIDQDEKLFF. The CDR3 coding sequence is TGTGCCAGCAGCTCTATAGATCAGGACGAAAAACTGTTTTTT. The whole variable domain, remainder taken from reference TRBV5-4 and TRBJ1-4, is ETGVTQSPTHLIKTRGQQVTLRCSSQSGHNTVSWYQQALGQGPQFIFQYYREEENGRGNFPPRFSGLQFPNYSSELNVNALELDDSALYLCASSSIDQDEKLFFGSGTQLSVL.

This sequence joins TRBV6-6 and TRBJ1-1; D ambiguous. The CDR3 consists of 14 residues. The germline V gene encodes CDR1 MNHNY and CDR2 SVGAGI (reference sequence). Deletions cut 0 bases from V and 1 base from J, with 6 bases between. The CDR3 DNA reads TGTGCCAGCAGTTACTCCGACTCGAACACTGAAGCTTTCTTT. It yields the protein CASSYSDSNTEAFF.

This clone was seen a few times. The genes are TRBV18 and TRBJ1-6; weak D call: TRBD1 (5 bases). Trimming stripped 7 bases from V and 9 bases from J, with 13 bases between. Germline V gene lookup returns CDR1 KGHSH and CDR2 LQKENI. The CDR3 is 13 residues long. The CDR3 coding sequence is TGTGCCAGCTTAAGCGGGACTGCTTCACCCCTCCACTTT. Protein product: CASLSGTASPLHF.

J is TRBJ1-1 and V is TRBV7-9; TRBD1 might be the D (5 bases). The CDR3 length is 16 residues. Germline loops: CDR1 SEHNR, CDR2 FQNEAQ (reference sequence). V gave up 3 bases and J gave up 4 bases, with 18 bases separating them. The CDR3 protein is CASSFGLGAGVTEAFF. Written as DNA, the CDR3 is TGTGCCAGCAGCTTCGGGTTAGGGGCTGGGGTCACTGAAGCTTTCTTT.

The rearrangement links TRBV13 to TRBJ1-5, with D uncertain. Trimming pared 3 bases from V and 2 bases from J, leaving 5 bases between. Germline values: CDR1 PRHDT, CDR2 FYEKMQ (reference sequence). The CDR3 contains 13 residues. The CDR3 bases are TGTGCCAGCAGCTTGTCGCGCAATCAGCCCCAGCATTTT. Encoded protein: CASSLSRNQPQHF.

In regard to this clone: This specimen includes other DNA sequences encoding the same CDR3. The CDR3, as DNA: TGCGCCAGCAGCGGCACAGGGGAAACTGAAGCTTTCTTT. Translating it yields CASSGTGETEAFF. The chain uses TRBV5-1 and TRBJ1-1; TRBD1 matches at 7 bases. CDR1 SGHRS and CDR2 YFSETQ come from the germline V gene. The CDR3 has 13 residues. V lost 4 bases, J lost 5 bases, and 5 bases stayed unmatched.

The chain uses TRBV5-8 and TRBJ2-3; D gene uncertain. In germline, CDR1 is SGHTS, CDR2 YDEGEE. The CDR3 has 13 residues. V lost 3 bases and J lost 0, with 5 bases in between. The CDR3 DNA reads TGTGCCAGCAGCTGGGGTAGCACAGATACGCAGTATTTT. This translates into CASSWGSTDTQYF.

The genes are TRBV30 and TRBJ2-7, with D possibly matching TRBD1 (6 bases). The CDR3 is made up of 12 amino acids. Per germline, CDR1 GTSNPN and CDR2 SVGIG (reference sequence). Trimming left V 2 bases short and J 6 bases short, with 11 bases between. The CDR3 bases are TGTGCCTGGAGTCCAGGGGTTGGCGAGCAGTACTTC. Its protein is CAWSPGVGEQYF.

This chain joins TRBV9 and TRBJ2-5; TRBD1 agrees at 7 bases. The CDR3 is 16 amino acids. The germline CDR1 and CDR2 sequences are SGDLS and YYNGEE. The ends lost 3 bases at V and 7 bases at J; junction bases unmatched: 15. The CDR3 loop is CASSGDPGTAGGTQYF. In nucleotides, the CDR3 is TGTGCCAGCAGCGGAGACCCCGGGACAGCAGGCGGGACCCAGTACTTC.

This clone is a singleton in its sample. The chain links TRBV10-3 to TRBJ1-1; no clear D gene. Germline CDR1 and CDR2: ENHRY and SYGVKD. The CDR3 covers 14 residues. Trimming left V 10 bases short and J 0 bases short, with 15 bases between. The CDR3 region is CATTRGGMNTEAFF. In DNA, the CDR3 is TGTGCCACCACCCGGGGAGGGATGAACACTGAAGCTTTCTTT.

The chain has TRBV7-9 and TRBJ1-1; D remains ambiguous. This CDR3 spans 12 amino acids. CDR1 is SEHNR, CDR2 FQNEAQ, per germline (reference sequence). Trimming took 4 bases from V and 4 from J, leaving 7 bases between them. As DNA, the CDR3 is TGTGCCAGCAGCTGGGAGGGCACTGAAGCTTTCTTT. Protein product: CASSWEGTEAFF.

The chain combines TRBV16 with TRBJ1-2, with D hard to call. CDR1 KGHSY and CDR2 FQNENV come from the germline V gene. The V and J ends lost 4 bases and 10 bases respectively, with 16 bases between them. This CDR3 has 13 amino acids. The chain's CDR3 is CASSLTPEGHYTF. Here the CDR3 DNA reads TGTGCCAGCAGCCTGACCCCTGAAGGTCACTACACCTTC.

The chain recombines TRBV7-8 with TRBJ1-1; TRBD1 aligns across 7 bases. The CDR3 runs to 14 residues. CDR1 and CDR2 (germline): SGHVS, FQNEAQ. After removal of 2 bases from V and 3 bases from J, the junction contained 3 bases not matched to a gene. In DNA, the CDR3 is TGTGCCAGCAGCTTATTAACAGGGGACACTGAAGCTTTCTTT. Residues: CASSLLTGDTEAFF.

The sample holds a few counts of this clone. The chain employs TRBV5-1 and TRBJ2-3, with unresolved D. The germline gives CDR1 SGHRS, CDR2 YFSETQ. V dropped 5 bases and J dropped 3 bases, with 10 bases sitting between them. The CDR3 runs to 13 residues. CDR3 residues: CASSKKGTDTQYF. The CDR3 coding sequence is TGCGCCAGCAGTAAGAAAGGGACAGATACGCAGTATTTT.

V gene TRBV7-9 combines with J gene TRBJ1-2; 11 bases line up with TRBD1. CDR3 length equals 15 residues. J lost 7 bases, V lost 5 bases, and 9 bases had no gene match. Per the germline V gene, CDR1 is SEHNR and CDR2 is FQNEAQ (reference sequence). CDR3 nucleotides: TGTGCCAGCAGCACCGTGGACAGGGGGCACGGTGGCTACACCTTC. This codes for CASSTVDRGHGGYTF. Combining the CDR3 with reference TRBV7-9 and TRBJ1-2 gives the whole variable domain DTGVSQNPRHKITKRGQNVTFRCDPISEHNRLYWYRQTLGQGPEFLTYFQNEAQLEKSRLLSDRFSAERPKGSFSTLEIQRTEQGDSAMYLCASSTVDRGHGGYTFGSGTRLTVV.

The gene calls are TRBV3-1 (or the pseudogene TRBV3-2) and TRBJ1-1; possibly TRBD1 for D (6 bases). The CDR3 spans 13 residues. Trimming took 3 bases from V and 6 from J, leaving 11 bases between them. The germline gives CDR1 LGHDT, CDR2 YNNKEL (reference sequence). CDR3 in amino acids: CASSHLGGAEAFF. The DNA of the CDR3 is TGTGCCAGCAGCCATCTGGGGGGCGCTGAAGCTTTCTTT.

This chain joins TRBV7-9 and TRBJ1-5; D is undetermined. The CDR3 sequence is 12 residues long. Per germline, CDR1 SEHNR and CDR2 FQNEAQ (reference sequence). Trimming pared 5 bases from V and 4 bases from J, leaving 6 bases between. The CDR3 spells CASSEYNQPQHF. The CDR3 DNA follows: TGTGCCAGCAGCGAGTATAATCAGCCCCAGCATTTT.

This clone was seen only once. This chain joins TRBV28 and TRBJ1-1; D gene ambiguous. The V gene lost 5 bases and the J gene lost 0 bases, with 7 bases spanning the gap. The germline gives CDR1 MDHEN, CDR2 SYDVKM. CDR3 size: 13 residues. In DNA, the CDR3 is TGTGCCAGCAGTCGGAACCTGAACACTGAAGCTTTCTTT. This translates into CASSRNLNTEAFF.

The chain recombines TRBV7-8 with TRBJ1-5; D ambiguous. V was clipped by 6 bases and J by 3 bases, with 9 bases between them. Germline CDR1 and CDR2: SGHVS and FQNEAQ. There are 13 residues in the CDR3. The CDR3 nucleotides are TGTGCCAGCAGTCCTGACCTCAATCAGCCCCAGCATTTT. It codes for CASSPDLNQPQHF. The full variable domain, completed using reference TRBV7-8 and TRBJ1-5, is GAGVSQSPRYKVAKRGQDVALRCDPISGHVSLFWYQQALGQGPEFLTYFQNEAQLDKSGLPSDRFFAERPEGSVSTLKIQRTQQEDSAVYLCASSPDLNQPQHFGDGTRLSIL.